One sample yielded the 20 T cell receptor beta chains listed below, sequenced in a study of HIV-infected patients and healthy controls. Using its own MiXCR run on the 5' RACE reads, TCRdb lists one record per CDR3 protein. The sample yields almost 65,000 distinct CDR3 sequences, roughly a fifth seen once. Sequencing was performed on CD4+ T cells from blood. The source of these receptors is a human donor in good health.

At least ten counts were recorded for this clonotype. The chain couples TRBV27 to TRBJ1-5; TRBD1 agrees at 7 bases. This CDR3 has 15 residues. Germline V gene sequence: CDR1 MNHEY, CDR2 SMNVEV (reference sequence). The V segment lost 2 bases and the J segment 6 bases; nucleotides outside the gene matches: 7. CDR3 protein: CASSLIGAGGQPQHF. In nucleotides, the CDR3 is TGTGCCAGCAGTTTAATAGGGGCAGGGGGTCAGCCCCAGCATTTT.

The chain employs TRBV2 and TRBJ2-2; D gene uncertain. The CDR3 is 16 amino acids. Germline V gives CDR1 SNHLY, CDR2 FYNNEI. V gave up 6 bases and J gave up 0 bases, with 14 bases separating them. The CDR3 nucleotides read TGTGCCAGCAGCCCCCTGGCGGCCGCGAACACCGGGGAGCTGTTTTTT. Translated, it gives CASSPLAAANTGELFF.

This clonotype has a count of ten or more. This chain links TRBV7-2 with TRBJ2-2; the D is unclear. The CDR3 length is 14 residues. Germline values: CDR1 SGHTA, CDR2 FQGNSA. The germline V and J ends were trimmed by 1 base and 7 bases, with 10 bases remaining between them. CDR3 in amino acids: CASSLEAYGGELFF. The CDR3 DNA reads TGTGCCAGCAGCTTAGAGGCGTACGGCGGGGAGCTGTTTTTT.

V gene TRBV30 combines with J gene TRBJ1-2, with 12 bases aligning to TRBD1. This CDR3 has 15 amino acids. Germline lookup yields CDR1 GTSNPN and CDR2 SVGIG (reference sequence). V trimming: 3 bases; J trimming: 3 bases; junction bases outside the gene matches: 5. The CDR3, as DNA: TGTGCCTGGAGGGGGACAGGGGGCGCCTACTATGGCTACACCTTC. Protein: CAWRGTGGAYYGYTF. Full variable domain (outside the CDR3, taken from reference TRBV30 and TRBJ1-2): SQTIHQWPATLVQPVGSPLSLECTVEGTSNPNLYWYRQAAGRGLQLLFYSVGIGQISSEVPQNLSASRPQDRQFILSSKKLLLSDSGFYLCAWRGTGGAYYGYTFGSGTRLTVV.

The V gene is TRBV2, the J gene TRBJ2-1; 9 nucleotides align to TRBD1. The germline CDR1 and CDR2 sequences are SNHLY and FYNNEI. The length of the CDR3 is 15 residues. V was pared by 6 bases and J by 3 bases, with 6 bases of the junction left unmatched. CDR3 bases: TGTGCCAGCAGGCCGGGACAGGGTTACTACAATGAGCAGTTCTTC. Encoded protein: CASRPGQGYYNEQFF. Looking up the rest from reference TRBV2 and TRBJ2-1 gives the full variable domain: EPEVTQTPSHQVTQMGQEVILRCVPISNHLYFYWYRQILGQKVEFLVSFYNNEISEKSEIFDDQFSVERPDGSNFTLKIRSTKLEDSAMYFCASRPGQGYYNEQFFGPGTRLTVL.

This clonotype has a count of ten or more. The J gene is TRBJ1-3, the V gene TRBV4-3; D might be TRBD1 (5 bases). The CDR3 is 14 residues long. V shed 6 bases and J shed 0 bases, with 9 bases lying between them. CDR1 and CDR2 from the germline V gene are LGHNA and YSLEER. The DNA for the CDR3 is TGCGCCAGCAGTCCCGGGACCTCTGGAAACACCATATATTTT. Its protein product is CASSPGTSGNTIYF.

J is TRBJ1-5 and V is TRBV28; no firm D call. The CDR3 runs to 13 residues. Trimming took off 1 base at V and 4 bases at J, with 5 bases between the two ends. Looked up from germline, CDR1 is MDHEN and CDR2 is SYDVKM. CDR3 protein: CASSLFGNQPQHF. As DNA, the CDR3 is TGTGCCAGCAGTTTATTTGGGAATCAGCCCCAGCATTTT.

This clonotype was counted many times. J is TRBJ1-4 and V is TRBV2, with D tentatively TRBD1 (5 bases). Per the germline V gene, CDR1 is SNHLY and CDR2 is FYNNEI. The V gene lost 7 bases and the J gene lost 4 bases, with 16 bases spanning the gap. The CDR3 runs 15 residues. The CDR3 DNA sequence: TGTGCCAGCATGATTATGGGCAGGGATAATGAAAAACTGTTTTTT. Translating it yields CASMIMGRDNEKLFF.

This chain joins TRBV19 and TRBJ2-1, with a possible D match to TRBD1 (5 bases). The V end was cut by 6 bases, the J end by 15 bases, with 18 bases between. The CDR3 has 12 amino acids. Germline V gene data show CDR1 as LNHDA and CDR2 as SQIVND (reference sequence). The chain's CDR3 is CASSTSRQTRFF. The CDR3 coding sequence is TGTGCCAGTAGCACCTCCCGACAGACCCGGTTCTTC. Filled out from reference TRBV19 and TRBJ2-1, the complete variable domain reads DGGITQSPKYLFRKEGQNVTLSCEQNLNHDAMYWYRQDPGQGLRLIYYSQIVNDFQKGDIAEGYSVSREKKESFPLTVTSAQKNPTAFYLCASSTSRQTRFFGPGTRLTVL.

This clonotype appeared many times. This sequence joins TRBV18 and TRBJ2-3; 7 bases are a match to TRBD1. Germline trimming cut 4 bases from V and 1 base from J; bases unmatched to any gene: 11. Germline V CDR1 and CDR2: KGHSH, LQKENI. CDR3 length: 17 amino acids. CDR3 amino acids: CASSLPIIGTGTDTQYF. In nucleotides, the CDR3 is TGTGCCAGCTCACTGCCAATTATCGGGACAGGCACAGATACGCAGTATTTT.

This clonotype has more than one count but fewer than ten. The chain has TRBV5-1 and TRBJ2-7, with 7 bases that match TRBD1. Per germline, CDR1 SGHRS and CDR2 YFSETQ. The CDR3 runs to 14 residues. With 4 bases clipped from V and 3 bases from J, the junction kept 7 bases outside the gene matches. The CDR3 region has the DNA TGCGCCAGCAGCCTACAGGGGAGTCTCTACGAGCAGTACTTC. Residues: CASSLQGSLYEQYF.

This clonotype appeared many times. V gene TRBV9 combines with J gene TRBJ1-2; D gene unclear. Germline-derived CDR1 and CDR2 are SGDLS and YYNGEE. The V and J ends lost 0 bases and 2 bases respectively, with 8 bases between them. The CDR3 runs 14 residues. The CDR3 reads CASSVGSANYGYTF. CDR3 nucleotides: TGTGCCAGCAGCGTAGGCAGTGCAAACTATGGCTACACCTTC.

This chain connects TRBV5-1 to TRBJ2-1; D is uncertain. CDR3 length equals 15 residues. Germline-derived CDR1 and CDR2 are SGHRS and YFSETQ. V gave up 2 bases and J gave up 0 bases, with 9 bases separating them. Here the CDR3 reads CASSFTVSSYNEQFF. DNA of the CDR3: TGCGCCAGCAGCTTTACCGTTAGCTCCTACAATGAGCAGTTCTTC.

The chain couples TRBV3-1 to TRBJ2-1, with 15 bases aligning to TRBD2. Germline values: CDR1 LGHDT, CDR2 YNNKEL (reference sequence). CDR3 length equals 17 residues. The trim removed 2 bases at V and 6 bases at J, leaving 5 bases unmatched. The CDR3 DNA reads TGTGCCAGCAGCCAAACGGGACTAGCGGGAGGTGGCAATGAGCAGTTCTTC. This translates into CASSQTGLAGGGNEQFF.

This clonotype has a count of ten or more. The rearrangement links TRBV7-6 to TRBJ1-1, with D uncertain. Germline values: CDR1 SGHVS, CDR2 FNYEAQ. This CDR3 contains 13 residues. Deletions cut 2 bases from V and 0 bases from J, with 4 bases between. The CDR3: CASSLQVNTEAFF. CDR3 coding DNA: TGTGCCAGCAGCTTACAAGTGAACACTGAAGCTTTCTTT.

CDR3 DNA: TGTGCCAGCAGTTCGACACAGAACACTGAAGCTTTCTTT. Amino acids: CASSSTQNTEAFF. V usage is TRBV6-4 and J usage is TRBJ1-1, with D hard to call. CDR3 length: 13 residues. Germline V lookup: CDR1 MRHNA, CDR2 SNTAGT. The V gene lost 5 bases and the J gene lost 1 base, with 8 bases spanning the gap.

This clonotype turned up a few times. The V and J genes are TRBV19 and TRBJ1-5; D unclear. CDR1 and CDR2 (germline): LNHDA, SQIVND (reference sequence). This CDR3 comprises 14 residues. V lost 3 bases to trimming and J lost 0 bases, with 6 bases between them. CDR3 DNA: TGTGCCAGTAGTATGGGAATTAGCAATCAGCCCCAGCATTTT. Translation gives CASSMGISNQPQHF.

At least ten counts were recorded for this clonotype. This rearrangement joins TRBV18 to TRBJ1-1; possibly TRBD1 for D (6 bases). The CDR3 length is 13 residues. The germline CDR1 and CDR2 sequences are KGHSH and LQKENI. Trimming removed 7 bases from V and 0 bases from J, with 9 bases in between. CDR3 amino acids: CASLGQLNTEAFF. The DNA for the CDR3 is TGTGCCAGCTTAGGACAGCTGAACACTGAAGCTTTCTTT.

This clonotype showed up many times. The V gene is TRBV11-3, the J gene TRBJ2-7, with 11 bases fitting TRBD1. With 3 bases clipped from V and 7 bases from J, the junction kept 5 bases outside the gene matches. Germline V lookup: CDR1 SGHNT, CDR2 YENEEA. This CDR3 is built from 14 residues. CDR3 amino acids: CASSLGQGVREQYF. CDR3 in DNA: TGTGCCAGCAGCTTGGGACAGGGGGTCCGGGAGCAGTACTTC.

This clonotype occurred many times. The chain has TRBV2 and TRBJ1-4; D gene ambiguous. CDR1 is SNHLY and CDR2 is FYNNEI in the germline V gene. The ends were cut back, 1 base at V and 7 bases at J, with 1 base in the middle. The CDR3 length is 11 residues. The CDR3 protein is CASSEGEKLFF. The CDR3 bases are TGTGCCAGCAGTGAAGGTGAAAAACTGTTTTTT.